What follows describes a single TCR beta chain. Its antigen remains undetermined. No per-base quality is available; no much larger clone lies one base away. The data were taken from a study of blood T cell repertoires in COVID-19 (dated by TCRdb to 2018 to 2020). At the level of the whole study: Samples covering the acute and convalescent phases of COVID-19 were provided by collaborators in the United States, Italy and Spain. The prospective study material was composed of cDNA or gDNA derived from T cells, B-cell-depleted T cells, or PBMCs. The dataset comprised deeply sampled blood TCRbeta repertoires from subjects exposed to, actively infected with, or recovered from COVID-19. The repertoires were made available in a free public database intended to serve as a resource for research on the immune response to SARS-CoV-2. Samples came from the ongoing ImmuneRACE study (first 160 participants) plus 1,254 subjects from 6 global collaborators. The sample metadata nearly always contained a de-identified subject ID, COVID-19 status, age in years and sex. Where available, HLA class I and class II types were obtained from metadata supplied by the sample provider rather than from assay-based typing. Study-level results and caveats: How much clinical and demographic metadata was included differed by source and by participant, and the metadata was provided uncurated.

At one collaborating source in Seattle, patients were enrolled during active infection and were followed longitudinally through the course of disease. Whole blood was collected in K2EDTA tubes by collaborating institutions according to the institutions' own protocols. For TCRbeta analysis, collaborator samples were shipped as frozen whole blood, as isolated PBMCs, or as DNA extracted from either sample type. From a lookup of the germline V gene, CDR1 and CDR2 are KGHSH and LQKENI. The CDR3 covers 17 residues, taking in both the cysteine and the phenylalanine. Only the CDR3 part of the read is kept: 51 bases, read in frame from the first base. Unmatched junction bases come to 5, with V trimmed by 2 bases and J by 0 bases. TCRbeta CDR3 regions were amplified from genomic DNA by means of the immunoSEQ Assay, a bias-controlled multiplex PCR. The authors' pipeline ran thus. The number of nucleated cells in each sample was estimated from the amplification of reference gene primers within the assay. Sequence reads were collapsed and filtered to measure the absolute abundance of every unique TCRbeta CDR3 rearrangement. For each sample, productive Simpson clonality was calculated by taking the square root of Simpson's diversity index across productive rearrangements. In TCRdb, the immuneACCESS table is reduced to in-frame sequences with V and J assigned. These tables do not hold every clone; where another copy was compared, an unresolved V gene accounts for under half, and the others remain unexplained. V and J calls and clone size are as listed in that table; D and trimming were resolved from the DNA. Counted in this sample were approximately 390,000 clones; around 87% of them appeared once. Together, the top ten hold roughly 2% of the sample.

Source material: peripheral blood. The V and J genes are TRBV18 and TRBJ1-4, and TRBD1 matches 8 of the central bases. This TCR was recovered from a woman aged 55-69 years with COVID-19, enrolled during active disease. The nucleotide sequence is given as TGTGCCAGCTCACCAACCGGGACAGGAGCAACTAATGAAAAACTGTTTTTT. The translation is CASSPTGTGATNEKLFF.